The T cell receptor (beta chain) under discussion was sequenced for a study of blood T cell repertoires in COVID-19. The wider study: Spain, Italy and the United States supplied samples that represented acute and convalescent COVID-19. T cells, B-cell-depleted T cells, or PBMCs supplied cDNA or gDNA.

As originally analysed: Reference gene primer amplification gave estimated nucleated cell counts. Assay: immunoSEQ multiplex PCR; the TCRdb copy retains only in-frame clones and omits some. V and J calls plus clone size are reproduced from that table; the DNA served to infer D and trimming. The repertoire holds about 83,000 clones, with around 90% as singletons. CDR1 and CDR2 from the germline V gene are MNHEY and SVGAGI. The CDR3 contains 14 residues. J was trimmed by 4 bases and V by 6 bases; bases with no gene match: 5. The origin of this receptor is an elderly man with active or convalescent COVID-19. The source material was peripheral blood. This chain connects TRBV6-5 to TRBJ1-1; 10 bases line up with TRBD1. The CDR3 loop is CASSLGQGITEAFF. The CDR3, as DNA: TGTGCCAGCAGCTTGGGACAGGGGATCACTGAAGCTTTCTTT.